Sequencing of this TCR beta chain was carried out in a study of cytomegalovirus exposure and HLA in healthy donors. As for the study in general: An early data release held some 89 million unique TCRs from HLA-typed donors. The study, taken as a whole, reports: Published work reported that the classifier diagnosed cytomegalovirus status with high specificity and sensitivity.

Germline V gene data show CDR1 as SGHDT and CDR2 as YYEEEE. The CDR3 extends over 15 amino acids. J was trimmed by 5 bases and V by 7 bases; bases with no gene match: 11. About this clone itself: Its antigen is as yet unknown.

In the PCR, 60 Vbeta and 13 Jbeta primers were used. Measured with immunoSEQ multiplex PCR; TCRdb has only the in-frame clones, and not every one. The sample yields approximately 190,000 clones, approximately 78% seen once. The clonotype was recovered from a woman aged 18-29 years in good health and CMV-seronegative. V gene TRBV5-6 combines with J gene TRBJ2-3, with TRBD1 matching 9 bases. Sequences were obtained from PBMCs. CDR3 protein: CASRIPGQGVDTQYF. Written as DNA, the CDR3 is TGTGCCAGCCGAATACCGGGACAGGGCGTAGATACGCAGTATTTT. Full variable domain (rest looked up from reference TRBV5-6 and TRBJ2-3): DAGVTQSPTHLIKTRGQQVTLRCSPKSGHDTVSWYQQALGQGPQFIFQYYEEEERQRGNFPDRFSGHQFPNYSSELNVNALLLGDSALYLCASRIPGQGVDTQYFGPGTRLTVL.